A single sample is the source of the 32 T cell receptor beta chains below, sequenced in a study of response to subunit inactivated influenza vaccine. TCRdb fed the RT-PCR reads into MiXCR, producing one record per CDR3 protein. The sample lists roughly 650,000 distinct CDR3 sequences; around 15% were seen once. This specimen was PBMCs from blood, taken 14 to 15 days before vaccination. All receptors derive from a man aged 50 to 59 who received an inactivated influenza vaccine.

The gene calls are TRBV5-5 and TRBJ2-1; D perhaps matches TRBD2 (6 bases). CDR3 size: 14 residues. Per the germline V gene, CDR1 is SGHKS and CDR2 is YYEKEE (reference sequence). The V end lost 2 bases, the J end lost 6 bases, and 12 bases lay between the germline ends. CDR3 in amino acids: CASSLSPRGNEQFF. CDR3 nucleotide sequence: TGTGCCAGCAGCTTATCCCCGCGGGGCAATGAGCAGTTCTTC.

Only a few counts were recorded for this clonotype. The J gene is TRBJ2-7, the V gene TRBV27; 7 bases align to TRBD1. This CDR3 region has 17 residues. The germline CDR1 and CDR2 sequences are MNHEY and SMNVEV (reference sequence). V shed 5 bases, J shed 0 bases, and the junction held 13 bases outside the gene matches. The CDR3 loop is CASSTPTGWASSYEQYF. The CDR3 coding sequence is TGTGCCAGCAGTACCCCGACAGGGTGGGCCAGCTCCTACGAGCAGTACTTC.

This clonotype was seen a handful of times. The CDR3 sequence is CASSVGLAGLRVTDTQYF. The CDR3 region has the DNA TGTGCCAGCAGCGTGGGACTAGCGGGCTTAAGGGTCACAGATACGCAGTATTTT. The rearrangement joins TRBV9 to TRBJ2-3; 12 bases are shared with TRBD2. The CDR3 is made up of 18 amino acids. V lost 2 bases and J lost 2; bases outside the gene matches: 9. CDR1 and CDR2 from the germline V gene are SGDLS and YYNGEE.

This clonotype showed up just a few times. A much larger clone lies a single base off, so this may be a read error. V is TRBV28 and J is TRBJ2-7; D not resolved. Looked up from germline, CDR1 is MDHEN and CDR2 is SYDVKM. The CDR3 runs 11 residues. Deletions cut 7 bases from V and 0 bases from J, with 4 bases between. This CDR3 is CASKDSYEQYF. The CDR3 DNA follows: TGTGCCAGCAAGGACTCCTACGAGCAGTACTTC.

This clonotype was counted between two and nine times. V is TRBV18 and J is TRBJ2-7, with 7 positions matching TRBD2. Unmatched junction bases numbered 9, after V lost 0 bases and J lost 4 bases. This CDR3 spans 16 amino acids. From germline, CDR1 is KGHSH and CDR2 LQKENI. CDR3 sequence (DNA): TGTGCCAGCTCACCACCGCGGAGCGGGACGAAATACGAGCAGTACTTC. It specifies CASSPPRSGTKYEQYF.

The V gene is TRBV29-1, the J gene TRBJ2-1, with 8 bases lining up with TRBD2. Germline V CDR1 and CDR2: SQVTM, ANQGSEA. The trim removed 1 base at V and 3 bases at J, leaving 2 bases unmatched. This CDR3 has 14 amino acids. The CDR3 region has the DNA TGCAGCGTTGAAGGTAGCGGGGACTACAATGAGCAGTTCTTC. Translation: CSVEGSGDYNEQFF.

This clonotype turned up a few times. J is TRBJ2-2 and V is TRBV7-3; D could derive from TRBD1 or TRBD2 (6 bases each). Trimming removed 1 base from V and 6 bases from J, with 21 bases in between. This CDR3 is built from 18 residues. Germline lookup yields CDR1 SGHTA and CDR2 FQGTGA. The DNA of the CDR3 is TGTGCCAGCAGCTTAATACGGGCGACGGGGGCGCCTCCCGGGGAGCTGTTTTTT. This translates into CASSLIRATGAPPGELFF.

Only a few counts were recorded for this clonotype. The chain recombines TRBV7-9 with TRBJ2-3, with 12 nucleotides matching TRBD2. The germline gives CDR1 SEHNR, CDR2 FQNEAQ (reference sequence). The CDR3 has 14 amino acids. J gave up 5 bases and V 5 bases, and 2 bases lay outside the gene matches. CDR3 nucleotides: TGTGCCAGCAGCCGGGGACTAGCGGGAGATACGCAGTATTTT. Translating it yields CASSRGLAGDTQYF.

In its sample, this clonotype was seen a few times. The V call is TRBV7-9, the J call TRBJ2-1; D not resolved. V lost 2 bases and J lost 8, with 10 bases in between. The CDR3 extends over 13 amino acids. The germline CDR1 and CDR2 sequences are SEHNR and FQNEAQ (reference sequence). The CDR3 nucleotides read TGTGCCAGCAGCTTACCACCCCTCGATGAGCAGTTCTTC. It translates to CASSLPPLDEQFF.

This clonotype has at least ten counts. The CDR3 protein is CASSDGGTGYTGELFF. CDR3 bases: TGCGCCAGCAGCGACGGGGGTACAGGGTACACCGGGGAGCTGTTTTTT. The gene calls are TRBV5-1 and TRBJ2-2; D may correspond to TRBD1 or TRBD2 (6 bases each). Germline values: CDR1 SGHRS, CDR2 YFSETQ. The CDR3 runs 16 residues. The V and J ends lost 4 bases and 3 bases respectively, with 16 bases between them.

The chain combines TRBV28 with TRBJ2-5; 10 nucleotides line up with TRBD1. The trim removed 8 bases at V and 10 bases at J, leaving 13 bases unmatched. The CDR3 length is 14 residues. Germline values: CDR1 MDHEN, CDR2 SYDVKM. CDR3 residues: CASRNRDRGYIQYF. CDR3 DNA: TGTGCCAGCCGCAACCGGGACAGGGGATACATCCAGTACTTC.

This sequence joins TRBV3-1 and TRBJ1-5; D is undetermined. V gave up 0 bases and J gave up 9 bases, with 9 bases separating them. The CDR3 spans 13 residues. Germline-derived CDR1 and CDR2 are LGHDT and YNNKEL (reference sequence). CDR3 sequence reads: CASSQDVRRPQHF. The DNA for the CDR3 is TGTGCCAGCAGCCAAGATGTCAGGCGGCCCCAGCATTTT.

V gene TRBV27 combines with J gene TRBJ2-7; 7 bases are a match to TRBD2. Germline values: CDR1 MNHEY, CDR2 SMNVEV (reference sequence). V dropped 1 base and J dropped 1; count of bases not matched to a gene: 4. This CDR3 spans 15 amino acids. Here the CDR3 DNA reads TGTGCCAGCAGTTTATTGGGCGGGAGATCCTACGAGCAGTACTTC. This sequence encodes CASSLLGGRSYEQYF.

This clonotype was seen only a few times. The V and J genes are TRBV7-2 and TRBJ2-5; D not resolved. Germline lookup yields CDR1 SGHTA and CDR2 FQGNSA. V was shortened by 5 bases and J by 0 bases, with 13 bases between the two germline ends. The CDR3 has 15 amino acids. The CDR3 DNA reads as TGTGCCAGCAGCGTTAGACAATCGTACCAAGAGACCCAGTACTTC. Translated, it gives CASSVRQSYQETQYF.

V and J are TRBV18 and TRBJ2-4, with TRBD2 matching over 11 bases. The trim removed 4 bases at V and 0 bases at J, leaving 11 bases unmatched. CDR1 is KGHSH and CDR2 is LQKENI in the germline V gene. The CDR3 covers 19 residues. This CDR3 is CASSQPGLAESLAKNIQYF. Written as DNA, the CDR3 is TGTGCCAGCTCACAACCGGGACTAGCGGAGTCTTTAGCCAAAAACATTCAGTACTTC.

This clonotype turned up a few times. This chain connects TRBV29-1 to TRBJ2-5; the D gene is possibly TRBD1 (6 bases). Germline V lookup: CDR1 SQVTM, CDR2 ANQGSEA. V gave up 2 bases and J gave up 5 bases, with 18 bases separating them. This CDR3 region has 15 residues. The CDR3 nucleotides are TGCAGCGTTGAACGGGGCAGGGGACGTTCCGAGACCCAGTACTTC. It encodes CSVERGRGRSETQYF.

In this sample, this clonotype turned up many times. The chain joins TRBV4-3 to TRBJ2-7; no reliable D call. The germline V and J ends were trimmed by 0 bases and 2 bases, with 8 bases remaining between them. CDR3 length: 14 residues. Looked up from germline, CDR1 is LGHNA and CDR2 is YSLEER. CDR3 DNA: TGCGCCAGCAGCCAAGACCACACCACCTACGAGCAGTACTTC. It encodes CASSQDHTTYEQYF.

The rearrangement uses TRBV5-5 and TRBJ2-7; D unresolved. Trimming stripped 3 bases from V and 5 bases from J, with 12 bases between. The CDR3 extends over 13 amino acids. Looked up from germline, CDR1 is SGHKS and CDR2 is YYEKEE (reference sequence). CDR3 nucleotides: TGTGCCAGCAGCTACCCTCCCCAAAACGAGCAGTACTTC. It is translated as CASSYPPQNEQYF.

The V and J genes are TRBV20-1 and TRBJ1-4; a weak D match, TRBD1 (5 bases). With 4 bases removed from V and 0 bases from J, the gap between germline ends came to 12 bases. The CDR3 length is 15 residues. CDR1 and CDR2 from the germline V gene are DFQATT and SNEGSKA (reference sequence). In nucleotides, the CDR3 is TGCAGTGCTAAAAGCCGGGGGTCAACTAATGAAAAACTGTTTTTT. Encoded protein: CSAKSRGSTNEKLFF.

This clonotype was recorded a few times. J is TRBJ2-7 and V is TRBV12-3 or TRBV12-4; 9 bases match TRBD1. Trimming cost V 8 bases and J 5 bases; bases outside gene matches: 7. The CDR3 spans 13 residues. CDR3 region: CASRGTGLHEQYF. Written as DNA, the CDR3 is TGTGCCAGCCGGGGGACAGGGCTCCACGAGCAGTACTTC.

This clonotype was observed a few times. CDR3 residues: CASSFGHRSTGELFF. The CDR3 DNA is TGTGCCAGCAGCTTCGGCCACAGGAGCACCGGGGAGCTGTTTTTT. The rearrangement joins TRBV5-5 to TRBJ2-2, with D possibly being TRBD1 (5 bases). Germline CDR1 SGHKS, CDR2 YYEKEE (reference sequence). Between the trimmed V and J ends, which lost 2 bases and 4 bases, there was a span of 12 bases. The length of the CDR3 is 15 residues.

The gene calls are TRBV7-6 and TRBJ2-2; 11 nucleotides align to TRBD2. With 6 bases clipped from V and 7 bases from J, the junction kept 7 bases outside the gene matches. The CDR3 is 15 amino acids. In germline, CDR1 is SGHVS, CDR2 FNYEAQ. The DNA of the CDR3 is TGTGCCAGCAGTCCACTAGCGGGAGCTGTCGGGGAGCTGTTTTTT. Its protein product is CASSPLAGAVGELFF.

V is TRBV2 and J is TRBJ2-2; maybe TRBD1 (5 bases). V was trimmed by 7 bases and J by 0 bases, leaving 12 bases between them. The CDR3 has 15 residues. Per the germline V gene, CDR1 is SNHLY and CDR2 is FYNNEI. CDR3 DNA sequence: TGTGCCAGCAAAGCCGTGACAGCGAACACCGGGGAGCTGTTTTTT. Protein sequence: CASKAVTANTGELFF.

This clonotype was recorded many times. CDR3 coding DNA: TGCGCCAGCAGCTATTCTGGGGGACTTGCAGATACGCAGTATTTT. It translates to CASSYSGGLADTQYF. The V call is TRBV5-1, the J call TRBJ2-3, with D perhaps TRBD2 (6 bases). CDR3 size: 15 residues. V lost 3 bases to trimming and J lost 4 bases, with 15 bases between them. The germline V gene encodes CDR1 SGHRS and CDR2 YFSETQ.

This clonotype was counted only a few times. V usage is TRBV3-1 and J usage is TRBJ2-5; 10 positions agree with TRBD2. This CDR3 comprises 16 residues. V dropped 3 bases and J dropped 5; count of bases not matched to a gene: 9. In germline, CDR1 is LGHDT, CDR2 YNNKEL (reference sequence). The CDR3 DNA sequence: TGTGCCAGCAGCCAGGGGGGACTAGCGATCCAGGAGACCCAGTACTTC. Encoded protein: CASSQGGLAIQETQYF.

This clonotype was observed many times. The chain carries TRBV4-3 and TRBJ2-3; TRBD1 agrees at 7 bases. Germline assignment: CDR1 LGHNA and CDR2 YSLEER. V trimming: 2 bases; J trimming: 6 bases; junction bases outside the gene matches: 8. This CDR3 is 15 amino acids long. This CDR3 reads CASSQRDRPHDTQYF. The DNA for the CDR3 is TGCGCCAGCAGCCAACGGGACAGACCACACGATACGCAGTATTTT.

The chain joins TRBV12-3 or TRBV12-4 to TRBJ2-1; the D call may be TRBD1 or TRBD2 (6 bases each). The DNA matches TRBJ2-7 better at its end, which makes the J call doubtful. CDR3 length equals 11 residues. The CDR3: CASREGHEQYF. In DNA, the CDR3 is TGTGCCAGCAGGGAGGGACATGAGCAGTACTTC.

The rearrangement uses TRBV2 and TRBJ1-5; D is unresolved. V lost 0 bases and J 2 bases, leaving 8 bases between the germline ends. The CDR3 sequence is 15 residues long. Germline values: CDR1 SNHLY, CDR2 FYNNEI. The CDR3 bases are TGTGCCAGCAGTGAAGCCCCCGGGGGCAATCAGCCCCAGCATTTT. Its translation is CASSEAPGGNQPQHF.

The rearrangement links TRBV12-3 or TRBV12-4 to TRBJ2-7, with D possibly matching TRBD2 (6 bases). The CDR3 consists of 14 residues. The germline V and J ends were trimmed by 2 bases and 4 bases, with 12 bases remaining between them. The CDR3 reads CASSLTFGGYEQYF. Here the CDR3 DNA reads TGTGCCAGCAGTTTAACGTTCGGGGGATACGAGCAGTACTTC.

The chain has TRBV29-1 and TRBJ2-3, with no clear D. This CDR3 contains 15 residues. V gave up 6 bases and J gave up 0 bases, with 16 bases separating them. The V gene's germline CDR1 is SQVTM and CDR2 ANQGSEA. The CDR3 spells CSVVPRAPSTDTQYF. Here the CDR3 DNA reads TGCAGCGTCGTCCCGCGCGCCCCCAGCACAGATACGCAGTATTTT.

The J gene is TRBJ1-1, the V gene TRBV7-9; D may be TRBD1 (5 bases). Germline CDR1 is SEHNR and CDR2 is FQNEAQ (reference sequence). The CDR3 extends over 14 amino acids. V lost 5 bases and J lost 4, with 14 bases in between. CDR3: CASSEHTGSTEAFF. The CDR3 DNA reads TGTGCCAGCAGCGAACATACAGGTAGCACTGAAGCTTTCTTT.

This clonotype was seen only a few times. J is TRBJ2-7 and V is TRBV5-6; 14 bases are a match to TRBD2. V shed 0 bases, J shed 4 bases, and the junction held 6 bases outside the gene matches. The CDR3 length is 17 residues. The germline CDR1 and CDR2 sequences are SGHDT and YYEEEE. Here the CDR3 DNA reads TGTGCCAGCAGCTTGGGGGGACTAGCGGGAGATCGTTACGAGCAGTACTTC. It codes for CASSLGGLAGDRYEQYF. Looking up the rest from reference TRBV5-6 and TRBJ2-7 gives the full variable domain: DAGVTQSPTHLIKTRGQQVTLRCSPKSGHDTVSWYQQALGQGPQFIFQYYEEEERQRGNFPDRFSGHQFPNYSSELNVNALLLGDSALYLCASSLGGLAGDRYEQYFGPGTRLTVT.